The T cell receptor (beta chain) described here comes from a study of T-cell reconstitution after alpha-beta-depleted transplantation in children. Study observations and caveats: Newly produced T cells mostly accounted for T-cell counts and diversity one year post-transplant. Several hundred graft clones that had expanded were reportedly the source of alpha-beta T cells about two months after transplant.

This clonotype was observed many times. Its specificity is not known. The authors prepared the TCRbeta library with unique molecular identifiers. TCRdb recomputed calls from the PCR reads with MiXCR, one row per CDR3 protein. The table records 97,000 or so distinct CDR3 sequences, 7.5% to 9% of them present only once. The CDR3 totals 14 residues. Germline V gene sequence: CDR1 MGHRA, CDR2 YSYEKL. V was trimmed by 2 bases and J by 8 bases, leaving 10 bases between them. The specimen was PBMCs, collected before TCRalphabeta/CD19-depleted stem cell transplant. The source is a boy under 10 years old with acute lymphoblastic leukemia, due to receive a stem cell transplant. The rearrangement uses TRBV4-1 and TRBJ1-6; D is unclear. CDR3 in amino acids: CASSQKGPHSPLHF. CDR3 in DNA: TGCGCCAGCAGCCAAAAAGGGCCCCATTCACCCCTCCACTTT.